This entry lists 19 T cell receptor beta chains sequenced from one sample in a study of cytomegalovirus exposure and HLA in healthy donors. In the PCR, 60 Vbeta and 13 Jbeta primers were used. The protocol was immunoSEQ multiplex PCR, while the TCRdb copy is restricted to in-frame clones and leaves out a portion. The data show about 140,000 clones, about 78% seen once. Input material: PBMCs. The receptors were sampled from a man between 50 and 59 years old in good health and CMV-seropositive.

The chain has TRBV5-4 and TRBJ1-1, with a possible D match to TRBD1 (6 bases). The CDR3 extends over 16 amino acids. V was pared by 5 bases and J by 3 bases, with 20 bases between. Looked up from germline, CDR1 is SGHNT and CDR2 is YYREEE (reference sequence). This CDR3 is CASRPRGDSLYTEAFF. Here the CDR3 DNA reads TGTGCCAGCAGACCCAGGGGCGATTCGTTATACACTGAAGCTTTCTTT.

This clone was counted a few times. The chain links TRBV2 to TRBJ2-4, with D tentatively TRBD1 (5 bases). CDR1 is SNHLY, CDR2 FYNNEI, per germline. Trimming removed 5 bases from V and 0 bases from J, with 11 bases in between. This CDR3 is 15 amino acids long. Here the CDR3 reads CASSPQGTAKNIQYF. The CDR3 nucleotides are TGTGCCAGCAGTCCCCAGGGCACAGCCAAAAACATTCAGTACTTC.

The chain joins TRBV13 to TRBJ2-1; D is unclear. Trimming took off 6 bases at V and 3 bases at J, with 12 bases between the two ends. The germline V gene encodes CDR1 PRHDT and CDR2 FYEKMQ (reference sequence). The CDR3 loop spans 14 amino acids. Written as DNA, the CDR3 is TGTGCCAGCAGTTATCTAGAGGACTACAATGAGCAGTTCTTC. Protein product: CASSYLEDYNEQFF.

J is TRBJ1-2 and V is TRBV4-3; possibly TRBD1 for D (5 bases). Germline V gene data show CDR1 as LGHNA and CDR2 as YSLEER. V was shortened by 0 bases and J by 7 bases, with 18 bases between the two germline ends. The CDR3 covers 16 residues. In DNA form, the CDR3 reads TGCGCCAGCAGCCAAGATAAAGCTTCAGGGCGCCGTGGCTACACCTTC. Its translation is CASSQDKASGRRGYTF.

V is TRBV27 and J is TRBJ2-7; 9 nucleotides align to TRBD1. This CDR3 spans 15 amino acids. V trimming: 5 bases; J trimming: 3 bases; junction bases outside the gene matches: 8. Germline V gene sequence: CDR1 MNHEY, CDR2 SMNVEV (reference sequence). The CDR3 region has the DNA TGTGCCAGCAGTCGTTCCGGGACAGGGATCTACGAGCAGTACTTC. It yields the protein CASSRSGTGIYEQYF.

The chain is built from TRBV4-1 and TRBJ2-1; TRBD2 is a possible D gene (6 bases). This CDR3 has 11 residues. The V gene lost 2 bases and the J gene lost 14 bases, with 10 bases spanning the gap. Germline V CDR1 and CDR2: MGHRA, YSYEKL. In nucleotides, the CDR3 is TGCGCCAGCAGCCAATCGGGACTTAAGTTCTTC. Translation: CASSQSGLKFF.

The rearrangement joins TRBV6-5 to TRBJ2-7; D is possibly TRBD1 (6 bases). This CDR3 region has 13 residues. CDR1 and CDR2 (germline): MNHEY, SVGAGI. V was clipped by 2 bases and J by 5 bases, with 10 bases between them. CDR3 loop: CASSYVPGDEQYF. The DNA for the CDR3 is TGTGCCAGCAGTTACGTGCCAGGGGACGAGCAGTACTTC.

The chain employs TRBV10-3 and TRBJ2-5; D might be TRBD1 (6 bases). This CDR3 has 14 residues. Looked up from germline, CDR1 is ENHRY and CDR2 is SYGVKD. Trimming stripped 6 bases from V and 2 bases from J, with 13 bases between. The CDR3 DNA reads TGTGCCATCAGGGCAGGACAGACACAAGAGACCCAGTACTTC. Amino acid sequence: CAIRAGQTQETQYF.

The V gene is TRBV6-1, the J gene TRBJ1-2, with 8 positions matching TRBD1. CDR1 is MNHNS, CDR2 SASEGT, per germline. Losses at the gene ends were 6 bases for V and 7 bases for J; bases not matched to a gene: 4. The CDR3 spans 12 residues. CDR3 DNA: TGTGCCAGCAGACCGACAGGGGCTGGCTACACCTTC. It yields the protein CASRPTGAGYTF.

The V gene is TRBV6-1, the J gene TRBJ1-1; no clear D. V dropped 2 bases and J dropped 0 bases, with 10 bases sitting between them. CDR1 is MNHNS, CDR2 SASEGT, per germline. The CDR3 has 15 amino acids. The CDR3 DNA follows: TGTGCCAGCAGTGAATTTCTCGGGGTGAACACTGAAGCTTTCTTT. Its translation: CASSEFLGVNTEAFF.

This clone has only a few counts. The genes are TRBV4-2 and TRBJ2-3; 13 nucleotides match TRBD2. The CDR3 contains 15 residues. V was clipped by 4 bases and J by 4 bases; unmatched bases: 2. In germline, CDR1 is LGHNA, CDR2 YNFKEQ. The DNA for the CDR3 is TGTGCCAGCAGCCCCGGACTAGCGGGAGCAGATACGCAGTATTTT. Translating gives CASSPGLAGADTQYF.

The V call is TRBV7-2, the J call TRBJ2-7; TRBD2 is a possible D gene (6 bases). CDR3 length equals 15 residues. Germline values: CDR1 SGHTA, CDR2 FQGNSA. Trimming took off 2 bases at V and 3 bases at J, with 14 bases between the two ends. The CDR3 reads CASSLMGTGHYEQYF. The CDR3 DNA reads TGTGCCAGCAGCTTAATGGGGACTGGGCACTACGAGCAGTACTTC.

This chain uses TRBV11-3 with TRBJ1-4, with D perhaps matching TRBD1 (6 bases). Trimming took 4 bases from V and 6 from J, leaving 12 bases between them. The CDR3 has 14 amino acids. Germline CDR1 and CDR2: SGHNT and YENEEA. CDR3 in DNA: TGTGCCAGCAGCTCCGGACAGAACCATGAAAAACTGTTTTTT. Protein: CASSSGQNHEKLFF. The complete variable domain, with remaining parts taken from reference TRBV11-3 and TRBJ1-4, reads EAGVVQSPRYKIIEKKQPVAFWCNPISGHNTLYWYLQNLGQGPELLIRYENEEAVDDSQLPKDRFSAERLKGVDSTLKIQPAELGDSAVYLCASSSGQNHEKLFFGSGTQLSVL.

The rearrangement links TRBV5-5 to TRBJ2-7; D call uncertain. CDR3 length equals 15 residues. Trimming removed 0 bases at V and 2 bases at J, with 12 bases between. Germline values: CDR1 SGHKS, CDR2 YYEKEE (reference sequence). In DNA, the CDR3 is TGTGCCAGCAGCTTGGGGTATGAACTAACCTACGAGCAGTACTTC. It translates to CASSLGYELTYEQYF.

This chain connects TRBV14 to TRBJ2-3; no reliable D call. CDR3 length equals 17 residues. Germline V gene lookup returns CDR1 SGHDN and CDR2 FVKESK. Trimming removed 3 bases at V and 2 bases at J, with 18 bases between. Written as DNA, the CDR3 is TGTGCCAGCAGCCACAGCGTCTTACTCAGAAACACAGATACGCAGTATTTT. This translates into CASSHSVLLRNTDTQYF.

The rearrangement uses TRBV5-6 and TRBJ1-6, with D uncertain. Per the germline V gene, CDR1 is SGHDT and CDR2 is YYEEEE. Trimming shortened V by 2 bases and J by 9 bases, and 9 bases separated the two germline ends. The CDR3 contains 13 residues. The CDR3: CASSLWGGSPLHF. The CDR3 coding sequence is TGTGCCAGCAGCTTATGGGGAGGTTCACCCCTCCACTTT.

The chain recombines TRBV2 with TRBJ2-7; the D gene is possibly TRBD1 (6 bases). This CDR3 region has 19 residues. V lost 2 bases and J lost 0, with 23 bases in between. The germline V gene encodes CDR1 SNHLY and CDR2 FYNNEI. This CDR3 is CASSESKGVTFRSSYEQYF. DNA for the CDR3: TGTGCCAGCAGTGAATCGAAGGGGGTGACTTTTCGGAGCTCCTACGAGCAGTACTTC.

The chain employs TRBV29-1 and TRBJ2-1; D is perhaps TRBD2 (5 bases). Germline CDR1 and CDR2: SQVTM and ANQGSEA. The CDR3 spans 12 residues. Trimming pared 6 bases from V and 6 bases from J, leaving 12 bases between. CDR3 nucleotide sequence: TGCAGCGTCAAAACTAGTAGCAATGAGCAGTTCTTC. Protein: CSVKTSSNEQFF.

The chain recombines TRBV15 with TRBJ1-4; 7 nucleotides agree with TRBD1. The CDR3 is 15 amino acids. Germline CDR1 reads LNHNV; CDR2 reads YYDKDF (reference sequence). The junction had 4 bases not matched to a gene; V was cut back by 1 base and J by 5 bases. CDR3 nucleotides: TGTGCCACCAGCAGAGCGAGGGGGCGGAATGAAAAACTGTTTTTT. It yields the protein CATSRARGRNEKLFF.